This record looks at one T cell receptor beta chain sequence and its context. Its antigen is as yet unknown. These data originate in a study of T cells in Graves' hyperthyroidism and ophthalmopathy. No progression to ophthalmopathy during 18 months of follow-up defined stable disease. Patients aged 18 to 65 had newly diagnosed hyperthyroidism lasting under 2 months. The CDR3 is 16 residues long. Unmatched junction bases numbered 16, after V lost 5 bases and J lost 8 bases. Germline V gene data show CDR1 as SGHTA and CDR2 as FQGNSA. Study findings and constraints: In simple terms, a model built on 13 V-J features told ophthalmopathy apart from stable hyperthyroidism.

RNA transcripts were the template for amplifying TCR beta CDR3 regions. Initially, a first-round RT-PCR of the TCR CDR3 employed the HTBI primer set. TCRdb re-analysed the multiplex PCR reads in MiXCR, keeping a single row per CDR3 protein. Of 600,000 to 800,000 distinct CDR3 sequences in the sample, under 45% were seen once. The sample comprised blood. The chain employs TRBV7-2 and TRBJ2-3; 7 bases line up with TRBD1. This receptor was obtained from a woman aged 40 to 50 with Graves' hyperthyroidism. The CDR3 coding sequence is TGTGCCAGCAGCCAAGCAGGGGGAAGGCCGTTTGGTACGCAGTATTTT. Translated, it gives CASSQAGGRPFGTQYF.